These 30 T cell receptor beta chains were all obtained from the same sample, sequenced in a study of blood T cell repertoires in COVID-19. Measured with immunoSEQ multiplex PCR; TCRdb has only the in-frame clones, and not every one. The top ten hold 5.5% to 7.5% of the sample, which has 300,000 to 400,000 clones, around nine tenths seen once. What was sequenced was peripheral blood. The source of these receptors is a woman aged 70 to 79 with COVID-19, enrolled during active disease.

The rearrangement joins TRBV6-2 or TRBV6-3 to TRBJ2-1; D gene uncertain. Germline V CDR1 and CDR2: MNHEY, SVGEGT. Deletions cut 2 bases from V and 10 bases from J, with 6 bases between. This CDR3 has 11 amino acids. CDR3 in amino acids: CASSYLLEQFF. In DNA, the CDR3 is TGTGCCAGCAGTTACCTACTAGAGCAGTTCTTC.

The CDR3 spells CASSFLGNSPLHF. DNA of the CDR3: TGTGCCAGCAGTTTCCTAGGTAATTCACCCCTCCACTTT. The rearrangement uses TRBV28 and TRBJ1-6; no clear D gene. The CDR3 has 13 residues. V lost 3 bases to trimming and J lost 6 bases, with 6 bases between them. The germline CDR1 and CDR2 sequences are MDHEN and SYDVKM.

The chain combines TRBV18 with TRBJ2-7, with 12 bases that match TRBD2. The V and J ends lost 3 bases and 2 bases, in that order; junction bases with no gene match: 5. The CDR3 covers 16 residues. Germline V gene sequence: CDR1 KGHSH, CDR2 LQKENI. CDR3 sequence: CASSPLRTSGAYEQYF. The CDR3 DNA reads TGTGCCAGCTCACCCCTGAGGACTAGCGGGGCCTACGAGCAGTACTTC.

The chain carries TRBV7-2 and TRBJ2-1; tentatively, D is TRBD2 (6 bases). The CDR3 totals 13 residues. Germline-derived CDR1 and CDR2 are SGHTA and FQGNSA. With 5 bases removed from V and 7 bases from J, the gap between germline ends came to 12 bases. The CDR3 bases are TGTGCCAGCAGCATGGGGACTGCGAATGAGCAGTTCTTC. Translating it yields CASSMGTANEQFF.

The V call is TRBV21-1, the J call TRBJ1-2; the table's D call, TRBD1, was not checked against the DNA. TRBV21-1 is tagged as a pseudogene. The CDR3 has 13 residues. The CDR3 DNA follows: TGTGCCAGCAGTGCACAGGGGATAGGGGGCTACACCTTC. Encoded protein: CASSAQGIGGYTF.

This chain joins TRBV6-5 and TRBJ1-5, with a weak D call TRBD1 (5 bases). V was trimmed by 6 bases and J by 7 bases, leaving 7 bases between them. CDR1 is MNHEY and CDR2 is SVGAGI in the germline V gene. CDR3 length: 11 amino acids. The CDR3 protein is CASRGVQPQHF. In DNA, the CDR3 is TGTGCCAGCAGAGGGGTACAGCCCCAGCATTTT.

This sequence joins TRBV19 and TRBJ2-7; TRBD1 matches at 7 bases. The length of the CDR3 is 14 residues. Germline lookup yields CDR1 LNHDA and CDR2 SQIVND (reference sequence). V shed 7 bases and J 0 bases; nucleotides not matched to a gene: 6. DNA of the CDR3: TGTGCCAGTACCTCTCGGGACAGCTCCTACGAGCAGTACTTC. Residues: CASTSRDSSYEQYF.

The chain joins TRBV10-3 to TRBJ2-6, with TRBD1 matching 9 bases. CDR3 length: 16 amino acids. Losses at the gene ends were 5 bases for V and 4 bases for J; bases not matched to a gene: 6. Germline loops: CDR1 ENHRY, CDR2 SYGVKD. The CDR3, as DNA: TGTGCCATCAGTCCCGGGACAGGGCCGGGGGCCAACGTCCTGACTTTC. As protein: CAISPGTGPGANVLTF.

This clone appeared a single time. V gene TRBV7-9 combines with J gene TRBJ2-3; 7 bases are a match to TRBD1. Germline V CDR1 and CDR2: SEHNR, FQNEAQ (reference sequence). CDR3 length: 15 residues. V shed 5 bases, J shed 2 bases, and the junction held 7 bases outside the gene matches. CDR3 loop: CASSLDRDYTDTQYF. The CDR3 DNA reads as TGTGCCAGCAGCCTAGACAGGGATTACACAGATACGCAGTATTTT.

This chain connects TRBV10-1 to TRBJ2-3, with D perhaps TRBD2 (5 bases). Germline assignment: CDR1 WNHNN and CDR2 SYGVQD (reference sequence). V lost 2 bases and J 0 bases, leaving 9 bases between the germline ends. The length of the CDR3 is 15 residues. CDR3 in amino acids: CASSEIEGSTDTQYF. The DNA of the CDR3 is TGCGCCAGCAGTGAGATAGAGGGTAGCACAGATACGCAGTATTTT.

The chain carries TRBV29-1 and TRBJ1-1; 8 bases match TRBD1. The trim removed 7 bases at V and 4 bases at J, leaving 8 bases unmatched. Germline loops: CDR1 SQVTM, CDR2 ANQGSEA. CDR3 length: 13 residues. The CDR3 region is CSAEDREGTEAFF. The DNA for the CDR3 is TGCAGCGCTGAGGACAGGGAGGGCACTGAAGCTTTCTTT.

The CDR3 DNA sequence: TGTGCCAGCAGTTCACAGGGTCATGGCTACACCTTC. It translates to CASSSQGHGYTF. The chain is built from TRBV6-5 and TRBJ1-2, with D possibly TRBD1 on 6 matching bases. The length of the CDR3 is 12 residues. Germline V lookup: CDR1 MNHEY, CDR2 SVGAGI. Trimming stripped 4 bases from V and 6 bases from J, with 9 bases between.

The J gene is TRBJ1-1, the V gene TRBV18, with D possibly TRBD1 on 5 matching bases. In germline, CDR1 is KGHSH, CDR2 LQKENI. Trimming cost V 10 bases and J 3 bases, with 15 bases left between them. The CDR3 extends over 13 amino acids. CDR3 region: CATTTGVDTEAFF. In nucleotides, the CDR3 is TGTGCCACCACAACGGGGGTTGACACTGAAGCTTTCTTT.

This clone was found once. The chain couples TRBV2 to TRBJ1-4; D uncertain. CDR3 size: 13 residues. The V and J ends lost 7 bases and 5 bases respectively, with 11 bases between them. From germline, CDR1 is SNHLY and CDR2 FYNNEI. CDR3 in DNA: TGTGCCAGCAATCTTTTCCAGAATGAAAAACTGTTTTTT. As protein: CASNLFQNEKLFF.

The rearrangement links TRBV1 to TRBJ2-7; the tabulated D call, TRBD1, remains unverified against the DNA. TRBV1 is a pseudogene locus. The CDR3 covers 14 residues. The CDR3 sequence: CTSSQDRVGYEQYF. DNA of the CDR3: TGCACCAGCAGCCAAGACAGGGTAGGATACGAGCAGTACTTC.

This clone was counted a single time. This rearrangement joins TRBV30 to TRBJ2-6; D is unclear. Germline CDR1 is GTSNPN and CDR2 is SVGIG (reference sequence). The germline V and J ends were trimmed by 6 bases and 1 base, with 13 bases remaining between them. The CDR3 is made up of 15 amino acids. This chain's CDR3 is CACPEVVSGANVLTF. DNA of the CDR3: TGTGCCTGCCCCGAGGTCGTATCTGGGGCCAACGTCCTGACTTTC.

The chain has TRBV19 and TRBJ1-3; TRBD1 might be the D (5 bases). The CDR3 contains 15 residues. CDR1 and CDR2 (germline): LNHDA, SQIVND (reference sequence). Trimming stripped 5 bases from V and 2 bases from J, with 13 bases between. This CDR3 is CASSQDTSTGNTIYF. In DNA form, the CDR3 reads TGTGCCAGTAGTCAGGACACTTCGACTGGAAACACCATATATTTT. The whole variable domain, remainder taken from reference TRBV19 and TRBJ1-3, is DGGITQSPKYLFRKEGQNVTLSCEQNLNHDAMYWYRQDPGQGLRLIYYSQIVNDFQKGDIAEGYSVSREKKESFPLTVTSAQKNPTAFYLCASSQDTSTGNTIYFGEGSWLTVV.

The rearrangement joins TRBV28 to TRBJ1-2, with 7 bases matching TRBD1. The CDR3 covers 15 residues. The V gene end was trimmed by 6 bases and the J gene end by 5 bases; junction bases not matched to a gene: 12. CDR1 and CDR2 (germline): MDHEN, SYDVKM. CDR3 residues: CASRSRDRPLYGYTF. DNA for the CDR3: TGTGCCAGCAGATCGCGGGACAGACCTTTATATGGCTACACCTTC.

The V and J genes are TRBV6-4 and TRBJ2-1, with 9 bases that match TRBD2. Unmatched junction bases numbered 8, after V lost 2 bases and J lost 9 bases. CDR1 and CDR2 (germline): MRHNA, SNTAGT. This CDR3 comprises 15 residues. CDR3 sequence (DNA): TGTGCCAGCAGTGACAGGATGGGGACTAGCTTTGAGCAGTTCTTC. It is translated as CASSDRMGTSFEQFF.

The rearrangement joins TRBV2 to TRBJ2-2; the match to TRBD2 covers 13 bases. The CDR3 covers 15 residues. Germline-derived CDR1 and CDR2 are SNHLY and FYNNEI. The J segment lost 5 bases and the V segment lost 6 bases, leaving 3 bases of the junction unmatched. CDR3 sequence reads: CASRGLAGKTGELFF. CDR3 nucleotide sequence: TGTGCCAGCAGGGGACTAGCGGGGAAAACCGGGGAGCTGTTTTTT.

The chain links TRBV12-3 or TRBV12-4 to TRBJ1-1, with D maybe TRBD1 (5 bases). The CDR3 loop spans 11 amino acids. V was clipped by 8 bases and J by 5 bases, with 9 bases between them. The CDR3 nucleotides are TGTGCCAGCGGGGCTAGGACTGAAGCTTTCTTT. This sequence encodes CASGARTEAFF.

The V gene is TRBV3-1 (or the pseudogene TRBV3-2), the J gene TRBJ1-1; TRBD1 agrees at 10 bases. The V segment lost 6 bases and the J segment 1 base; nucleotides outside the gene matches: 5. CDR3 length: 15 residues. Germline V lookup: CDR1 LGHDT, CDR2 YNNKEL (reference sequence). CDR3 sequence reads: CASSRQGARNTEAFF. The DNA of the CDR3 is TGTGCCAGCAGTCGACAGGGGGCGAGGAACACTGAAGCTTTCTTT.

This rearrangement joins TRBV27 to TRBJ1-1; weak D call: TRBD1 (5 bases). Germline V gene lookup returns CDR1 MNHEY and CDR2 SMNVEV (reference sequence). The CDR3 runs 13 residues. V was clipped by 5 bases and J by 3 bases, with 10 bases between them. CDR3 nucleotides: TGTGCCAGCAGTCGGAGGGGCGACACTGAAGCTTTCTTT. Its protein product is CASSRRGDTEAFF.

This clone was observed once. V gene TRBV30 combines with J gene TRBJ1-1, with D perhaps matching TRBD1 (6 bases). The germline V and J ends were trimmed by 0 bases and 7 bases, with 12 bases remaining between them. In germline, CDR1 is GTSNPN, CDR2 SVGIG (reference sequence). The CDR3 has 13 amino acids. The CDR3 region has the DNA TGTGCCTGGAGTGTACTGGGGGCGGTTGAAGCTTTCTTT. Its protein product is CAWSVLGAVEAFF.

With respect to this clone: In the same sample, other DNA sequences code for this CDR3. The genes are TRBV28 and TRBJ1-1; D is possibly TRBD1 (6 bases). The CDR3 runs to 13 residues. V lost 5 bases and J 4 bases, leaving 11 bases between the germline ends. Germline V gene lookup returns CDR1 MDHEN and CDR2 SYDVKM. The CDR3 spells CASSLQGRTEAFF. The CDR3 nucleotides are TGTGCCAGCAGTCTACAGGGTCGCACTGAAGCTTTCTTT.

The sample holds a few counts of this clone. The CDR3: CASSLDGLAVNEQFF. As DNA, the CDR3 is TGTGCCAGCAGCTTAGATGGGTTAGCGGTCAATGAGCAGTTCTTC. The rearrangement links TRBV7-9 to TRBJ2-1; possibly TRBD2 for D (6 bases). The V end lost 1 base, the J end lost 6 bases, and 13 bases lay between the germline ends. The CDR3 consists of 15 residues. From germline, CDR1 is SEHNR and CDR2 FQNEAQ (reference sequence).

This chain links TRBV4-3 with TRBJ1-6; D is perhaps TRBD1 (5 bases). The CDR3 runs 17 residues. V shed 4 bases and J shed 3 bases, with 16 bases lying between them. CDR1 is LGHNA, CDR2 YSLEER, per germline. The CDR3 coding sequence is TGCGCCAGCAGCCCACAGGCCGGGGAGGGCTATAATTCACCCCTCCACTTT. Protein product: CASSPQAGEGYNSPLHF.

The CDR3 DNA is TGTGCCAGCAGTATCCACCAGGGGAGCAATCAGCCCCAGCATTTT. This gives the protein CASSIHQGSNQPQHF. The rearrangement joins TRBV28 to TRBJ1-5; TRBD1 might be the D (6 bases). The CDR3 is made up of 15 amino acids. Trimming shortened V by 5 bases and J by 1 base, and 12 bases separated the two germline ends. Germline CDR1 is MDHEN and CDR2 is SYDVKM.

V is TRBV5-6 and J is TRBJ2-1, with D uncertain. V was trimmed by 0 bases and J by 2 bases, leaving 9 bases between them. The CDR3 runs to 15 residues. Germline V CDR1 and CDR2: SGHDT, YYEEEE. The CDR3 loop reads CASSLELPPYNEQFF. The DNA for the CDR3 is TGTGCCAGCAGCTTGGAACTACCGCCCTACAATGAGCAGTTCTTC. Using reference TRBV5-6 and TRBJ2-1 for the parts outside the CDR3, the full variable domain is DAGVTQSPTHLIKTRGQQVTLRCSPKSGHDTVSWYQQALGQGPQFIFQYYEEEERQRGNFPDRFSGHQFPNYSSELNVNALLLGDSALYLCASSLELPPYNEQFFGPGTRLTVL.

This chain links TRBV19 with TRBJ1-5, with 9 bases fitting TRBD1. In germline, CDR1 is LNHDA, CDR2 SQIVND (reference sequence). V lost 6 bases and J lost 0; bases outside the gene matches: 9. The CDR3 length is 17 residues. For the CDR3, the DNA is TGTGCCAGTAGCAAACAGGGGGCTGGGAATAGCAATCAGCCCCAGCATTTT. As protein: CASSKQGAGNSNQPQHF.